These T cell receptor beta chains were read from a single sample in a study of blood T cell repertoires in COVID-19. Only in-frame clones appear in the TCRdb table, and some are missing; sequencing was by immunoSEQ multiplex PCR. The table has approximately 100,000 clones, about 82% seen once. The sequencing sample was made of peripheral blood. The origin of the receptors is a man aged 80 or over with COVID-19, enrolled during active disease. Both conserved end residues are part of each CDR3. D genes are given only for firm matches. A row's size may be missing; if present it is once, few, many or a size class.

J gene	clone size	V gene	CDR3 length	D gene	CDR3 DNA	CDR3 protein
TRBJ2-7	-	TRBV7-2	13	-	TGTGCCAGCAGCGTGGGTTCTAGCTCCGAGCAGTACTTC	CASSVGSSSEQYF
TRBJ1-5	few	TRBV6-5	14	TRBD1	TGTGCCAGCAGCTCGGACAGGGCGGATCAGCCCCAGCATTTT	CASSSDRADQPQHF
TRBJ2-7	-	TRBV9	14	TRBD1	TGTGCCAGCAGCGTAGGACAGGGGGTGGACGAGCAGTACTTC	CASSVGQGVDEQYF
TRBJ2-7	-	TRBV5-5	19	-	TGTGCCAGCAGGTTGGGAGCCCTGACAGCCTCCGCTATAGAATGGGAGCAGTACTTC	CASRLGALTASAIEWEQYF
TRBJ1-2	-	TRBV18	15	TRBD1	TGTGCCAGCTCACCTTGGACAGGGGATACGGGTGGCTACACCTTC	CASSPWTGDTGGYTF
TRBJ1-1	-	TRBV27	14	TRBD1	TGTGCCAGCAGTTTGCAGGGGGCGAGCACTGAAGCTTTCTTT	CASSLQGASTEAFF
TRBJ2-3	-	TRBV7-7	14	TRBD1	TGTGCTAGCAGCCCAAGGACAGGGGAAGATACGCAGTATTTT	CASSPRTGEDTQYF
TRBJ2-7	-	TRBV5-8	15	TRBD2	TGTGCCAGCAGCTTGGTGGCGGGAGCAAGCTACGAGCAGTACTTC	CASSLVAGASYEQYF
TRBJ2-1	few	TRBV6-5	16	TRBD2	TGTGCCAGCAGTTTCACTAGCGGAGGGTGGGACAATGAGCAGTTCTTC	CASSFTSGGWDNEQFF
TRBJ1-4	-	TRBV10-3	17	-	TGTGCCATCAGTGAGTCGCCGGGGTTGGGTGCTAATGAAAAACTGTTTTTT	CAISESPGLGANEKLFF
TRBJ1-6	-	TRBV28	16	-	TGTGCCAGCAGTTTATATTACGGCTCCTATAATTCACCCCTCCACTTT	CASSLYYGSYNSPLHF
TRBJ2-2	few	TRBV12-5	16	TRBD2	TGTGCTAGTGGTTTTGGACTAGCGGGTCCCACCGGGGAGCTGTTTTTT	CASGFGLAGPTGELFF
TRBJ2-1	-	TRBV6-2/TRBV6-3	16	TRBD1	TGTGCCAGCAGTTACTTCCCGGGACAGGGTGCGAATGAGCAGTTCTTC	CASSYFPGQGANEQFF
TRBJ2-7	-	TRBV5-1	13	TRBD1	TGCGCCAGCAGTTGGACAGGGTCCCACGAGCAGTACTTC	CASSWTGSHEQYF
TRBJ2-5	-	TRBV29-1	14	-	TGCAGCGTTCAAGGGAGGGGGCGGGGGGTGACCCAGTACTTC	CSVQGRGRGVTQYF
TRBJ1-5	-	TRBV25-1	11	-	TGTGCCAGCAGTGTCGATCAGCCCCAGCATTTT	CASSVDQPQHF
TRBJ2-4	-	TRBV29-1	12	TRBD2	TGCAGCGTGGACCGGGGGGGAAACATTCAGTACTTC	CSVDRGGNIQYF
TRBJ1-5	many	TRBV18	16	-	TGTGCCAGCTCAACTTCACAGGGTGGAGGCAATCAGCCCCAGCATTTT	CASSTSQGGGNQPQHF
TRBJ2-7	-	TRBV5-6	15	TRBD1	TGTGCCAGCAGACCCCAGGGGGCAGATTTCTACGAGCAGTACTTC	CASRPQGADFYEQYF
TRBJ2-7	-	TRBV4-1	15	TRBD2	TGCGCCAGCAGCCAAGGGGCTAGCGGGACCTACGAGCAGTACTTC	CASSQGASGTYEQYF
TRBJ1-1	-	TRBV5-6	14	-	TGTGCCAGCAGCCGATATGACATGAACACTGAAGCTTTCTTT	CASSRYDMNTEAFF
TRBJ2-7	-	TRBV5-6	12	-	TGTGCCAGCAGCTCTATGCAGGGCGAGCAGTACTTC	CASSSMQGEQYF
TRBJ2-2	once	TRBV24-1	15	-	TGTGCCACCATGGGACTCGGGGTGGAGGCCGGGGAGCTGTTTTTT	CATMGLGVEAGELFF
TRBJ2-2	once	TRBV2	13	-	TGTGCCAGCCAGGACTGGAACACCGGGGAGCTGTTTTTT	CASQDWNTGELFF
TRBJ2-5	-	TRBV28	14	-	TGTGCCAGCAGGGTACAGGAGCACCAAGAGACCCAGTACTTC	CASRVQEHQETQYF
TRBJ2-7	-	TRBV11-2	12	-	TGTGCCAGCAGCTTCCACAGCTACGAGCAGTACTTC	CASSFHSYEQYF
TRBJ2-1	-	TRBV13	16	TRBD2	TGTGCCAGCAGCTTACTAGCGGAGAGCTCCTACAATGAGCAGTTCTTC	CASSLLAESSYNEQFF
TRBJ2-1	-	TRBV19	16	-	TGTGCCAGTAGTTGGTCGGGACTGAACTCCTACAATGAGCAGTTCTTC	CASSWSGLNSYNEQFF
TRBJ2-1	-	TRBV14	19	TRBD2	TGTGCCAGCAGCCAAGAGTTGGGACTAGCGGGCTCCCGGGGGAATGAGCAGTTCTTC	CASSQELGLAGSRGNEQFF
TRBJ2-7	few	TRBV10-3	14	TRBD1	TGTGCCATCAGTATGACAGGGGTGACCTACGAGCAGTACTTC	CAISMTGVTYEQYF
TRBJ2-7	-	TRBV5-4	14	-	TGTGCCAGCAGCTTCGCGGGCCCGTCCTACGAGCAGTACTTC	CASSFAGPSYEQYF
TRBJ1-1	few	TRBV28	10	-	TGTGCCAGCACCAGCACTGAAGCTTTCTTT	CASTSTEAFF
TRBJ2-7	-	TRBV7-2	14	TRBD1	TGTGCCAGCAGCTGGGGGACAGGCTCCTACGAGCAGTACTTC	CASSWGTGSYEQYF
TRBJ2-1	-	TRBV24-1	17	TRBD2	TGTGCCACCAGTGATGCGACTAGCGGGAGGACTTGGAATGAGCAGTTCTTC	CATSDATSGRTWNEQFF
TRBJ2-7	-	TRBV7-3	14	TRBD1	TGTGCCAGCAGCCCGACAGGGGTGGGCTACGAGCAGTACTTC	CASSPTGVGYEQYF
TRBJ2-5	-	TRBV24-1	18	TRBD2	TGTGCCACCAGTGATAAGACTAGCGGGAGAGGGGACTTGGAGACCCAGTACTTC	CATSDKTSGRGDLETQYF
TRBJ2-7	many	TRBV28	15	-	TGTGCCAGCAGTGCCCCATGGAACGGGGTTTACGAGCAGTACTTC	CASSAPWNGVYEQYF
TRBJ2-3	few	TRBV6-5	15	-	TGTGCCAGCACGCCCGAGTTCGACGGGATGGATACGCAGTATTTT	CASTPEFDGMDTQYF